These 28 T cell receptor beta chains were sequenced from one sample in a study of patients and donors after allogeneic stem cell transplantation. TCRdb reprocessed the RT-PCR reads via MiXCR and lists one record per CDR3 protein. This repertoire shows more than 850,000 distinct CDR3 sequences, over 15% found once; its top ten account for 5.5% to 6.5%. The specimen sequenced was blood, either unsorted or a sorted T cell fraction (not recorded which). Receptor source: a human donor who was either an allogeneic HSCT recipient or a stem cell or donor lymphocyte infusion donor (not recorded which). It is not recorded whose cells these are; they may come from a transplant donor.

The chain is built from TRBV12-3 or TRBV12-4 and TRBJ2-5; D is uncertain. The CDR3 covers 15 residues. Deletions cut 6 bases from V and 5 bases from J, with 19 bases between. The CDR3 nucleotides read TGTGCCAGCAGCCCGACCAGACACCCCGGGGAGACCCAGTACTTC. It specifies CASSPTRHPGETQYF.

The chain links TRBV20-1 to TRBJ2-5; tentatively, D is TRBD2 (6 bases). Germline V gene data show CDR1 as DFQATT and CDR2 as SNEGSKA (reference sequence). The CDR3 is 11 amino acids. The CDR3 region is CSLGSGQTQYF. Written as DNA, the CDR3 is TGCAGCTTGGGGAGCGGGCAGACCCAGTACTTC.

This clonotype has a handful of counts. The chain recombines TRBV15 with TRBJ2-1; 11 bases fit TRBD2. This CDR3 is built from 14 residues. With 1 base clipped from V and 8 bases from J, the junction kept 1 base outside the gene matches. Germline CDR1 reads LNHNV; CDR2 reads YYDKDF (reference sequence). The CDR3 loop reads CATSRGGLADEQFF. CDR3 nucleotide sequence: TGTGCCACCAGCAGAGGGGGACTAGCGGATGAGCAGTTCTTC.

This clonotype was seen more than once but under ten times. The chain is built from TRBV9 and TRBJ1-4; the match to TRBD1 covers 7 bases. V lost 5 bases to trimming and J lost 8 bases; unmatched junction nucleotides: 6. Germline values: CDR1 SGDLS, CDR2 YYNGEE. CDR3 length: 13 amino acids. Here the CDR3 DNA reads TGTGCCAGCAGTAAGGGGGCGGAGGAAAAACTGTTTTTT. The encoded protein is CASSKGAEEKLFF.

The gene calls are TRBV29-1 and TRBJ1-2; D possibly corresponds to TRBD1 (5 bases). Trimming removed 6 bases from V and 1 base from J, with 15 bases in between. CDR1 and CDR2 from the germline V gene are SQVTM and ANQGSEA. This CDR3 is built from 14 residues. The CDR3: CSVDPAGINYGYTF. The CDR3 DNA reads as TGCAGCGTAGATCCCGCAGGGATTAACTATGGCTACACCTTC.

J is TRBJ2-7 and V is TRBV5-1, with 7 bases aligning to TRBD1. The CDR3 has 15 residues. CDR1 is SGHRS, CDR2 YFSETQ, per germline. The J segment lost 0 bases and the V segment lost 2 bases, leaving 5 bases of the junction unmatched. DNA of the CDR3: TGCGCCAGCAGCTTACAGGGGCGTAGCTCCTACGAGCAGTACTTC. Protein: CASSLQGRSSYEQYF.

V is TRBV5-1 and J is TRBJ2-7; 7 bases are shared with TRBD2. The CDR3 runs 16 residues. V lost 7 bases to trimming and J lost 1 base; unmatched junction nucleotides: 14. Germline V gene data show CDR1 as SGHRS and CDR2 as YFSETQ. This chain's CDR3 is CASGDLRPGGSYEQYF. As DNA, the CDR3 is TGCGCCAGCGGCGATTTGCGTCCGGGAGGATCCTACGAGCAGTACTTC.

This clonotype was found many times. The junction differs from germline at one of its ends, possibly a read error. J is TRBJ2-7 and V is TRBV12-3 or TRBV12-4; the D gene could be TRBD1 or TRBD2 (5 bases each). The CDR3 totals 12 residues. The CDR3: CASSLGVGEQYF. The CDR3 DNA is TGCGCCAGCAGCTTGGGGGTTGGCGAGCAGTACTTC.

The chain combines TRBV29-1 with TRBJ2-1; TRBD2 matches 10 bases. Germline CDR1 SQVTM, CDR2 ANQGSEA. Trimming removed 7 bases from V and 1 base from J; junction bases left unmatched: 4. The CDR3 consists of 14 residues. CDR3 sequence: CSGQGLASYNEQFF. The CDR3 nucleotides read TGCAGCGGCCAGGGACTAGCGTCCTACAATGAGCAGTTCTTC.

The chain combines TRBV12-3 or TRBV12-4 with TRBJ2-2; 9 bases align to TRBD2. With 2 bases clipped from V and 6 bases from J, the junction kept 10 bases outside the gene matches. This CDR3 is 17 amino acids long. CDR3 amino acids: CASSLRRTSGSPGELFF. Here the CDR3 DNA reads TGTGCCAGCAGTTTACGTCGAACTAGCGGGTCCCCCGGGGAGCTGTTTTTT.

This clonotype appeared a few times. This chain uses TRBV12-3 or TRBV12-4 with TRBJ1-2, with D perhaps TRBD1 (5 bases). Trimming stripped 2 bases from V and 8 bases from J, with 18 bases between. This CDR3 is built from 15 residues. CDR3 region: CASSLFNRLSGGYTF. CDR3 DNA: TGTGCCAGCAGTTTATTTAACAGGCTATCAGGGGGCTACACCTTC.

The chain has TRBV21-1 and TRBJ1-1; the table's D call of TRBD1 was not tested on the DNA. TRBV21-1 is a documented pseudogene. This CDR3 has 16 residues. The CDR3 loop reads CASSIHYRGTNTEAFF. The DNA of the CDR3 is TGTGCCAGCAGCATACATTACAGGGGGACAAACACTGAAGCTTTCTTT.

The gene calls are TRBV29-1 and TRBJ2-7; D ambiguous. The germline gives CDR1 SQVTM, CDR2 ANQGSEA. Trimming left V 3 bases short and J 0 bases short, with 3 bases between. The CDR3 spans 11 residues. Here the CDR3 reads CSVDYSYEQYF. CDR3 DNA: TGCAGCGTTGACTACTCCTACGAGCAGTACTTC.

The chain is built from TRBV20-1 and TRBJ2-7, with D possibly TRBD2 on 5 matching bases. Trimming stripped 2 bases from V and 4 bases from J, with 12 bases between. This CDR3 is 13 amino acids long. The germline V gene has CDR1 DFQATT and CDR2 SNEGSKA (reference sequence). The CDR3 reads CSARTGFLYEQYF. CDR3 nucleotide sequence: TGCAGTGCTAGAACGGGATTCCTGTACGAGCAGTACTTC.

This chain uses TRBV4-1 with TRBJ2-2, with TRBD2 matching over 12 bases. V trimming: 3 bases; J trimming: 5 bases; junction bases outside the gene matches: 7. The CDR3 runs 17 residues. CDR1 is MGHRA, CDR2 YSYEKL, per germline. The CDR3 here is CASSHGLAGWGTGELFF. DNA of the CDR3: TGCGCCAGCAGCCACGGACTAGCGGGATGGGGGACCGGGGAGCTGTTTTTT.

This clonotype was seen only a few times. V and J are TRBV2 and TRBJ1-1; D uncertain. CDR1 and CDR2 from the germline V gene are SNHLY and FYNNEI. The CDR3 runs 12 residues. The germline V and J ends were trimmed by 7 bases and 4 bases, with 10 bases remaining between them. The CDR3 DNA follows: TGTGCCAGCACTGGCCAACCCACTGAAGCTTTCTTT. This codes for CASTGQPTEAFF.

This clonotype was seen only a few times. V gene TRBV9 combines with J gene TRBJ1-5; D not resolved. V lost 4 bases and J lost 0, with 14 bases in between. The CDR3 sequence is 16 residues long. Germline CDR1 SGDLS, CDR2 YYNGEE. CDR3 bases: TGTGCCAGCAGCCCGGAAGGAGCCTATAGCAATCAGCCCCAGCATTTT. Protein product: CASSPEGAYSNQPQHF.

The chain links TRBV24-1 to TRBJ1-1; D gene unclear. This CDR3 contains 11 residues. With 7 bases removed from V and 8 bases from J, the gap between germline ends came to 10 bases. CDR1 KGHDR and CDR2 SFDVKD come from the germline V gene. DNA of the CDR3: TGTGCCACCAGCCCTCGGCGGGAAGCTTTCTTT. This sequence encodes CATSPRREAFF.

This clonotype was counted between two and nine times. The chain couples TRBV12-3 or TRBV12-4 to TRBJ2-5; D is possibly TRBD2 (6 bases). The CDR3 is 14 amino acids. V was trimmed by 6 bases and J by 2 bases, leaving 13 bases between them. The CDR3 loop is CASSSGLSQETQYF. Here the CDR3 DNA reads TGTGCCAGCAGCTCGGGACTCAGTCAAGAGACCCAGTACTTC.

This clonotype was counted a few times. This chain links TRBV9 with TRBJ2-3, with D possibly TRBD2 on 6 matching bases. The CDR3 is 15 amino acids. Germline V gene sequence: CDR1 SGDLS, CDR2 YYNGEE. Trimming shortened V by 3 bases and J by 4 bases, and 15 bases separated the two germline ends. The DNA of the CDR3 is TGTGCCAGCAGCGCGGGAGTTCTATACCCAGATACGCAGTATTTT. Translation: CASSAGVLYPDTQYF.

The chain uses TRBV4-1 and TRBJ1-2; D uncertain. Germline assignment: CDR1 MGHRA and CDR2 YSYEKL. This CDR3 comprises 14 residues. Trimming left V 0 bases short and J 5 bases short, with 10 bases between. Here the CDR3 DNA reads TGCGCCAGCAGCCAAGATACAGCTATATATGGCTACACCTTC. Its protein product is CASSQDTAIYGYTF.

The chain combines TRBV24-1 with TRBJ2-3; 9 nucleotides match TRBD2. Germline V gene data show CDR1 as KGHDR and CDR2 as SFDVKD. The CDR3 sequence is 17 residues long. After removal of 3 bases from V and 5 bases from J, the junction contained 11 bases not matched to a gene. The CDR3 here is CATSDPGLARGGDTQYF. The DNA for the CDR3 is TGTGCCACCAGTGATCCAGGACTAGCGAGGGGCGGAGATACGCAGTATTTT.

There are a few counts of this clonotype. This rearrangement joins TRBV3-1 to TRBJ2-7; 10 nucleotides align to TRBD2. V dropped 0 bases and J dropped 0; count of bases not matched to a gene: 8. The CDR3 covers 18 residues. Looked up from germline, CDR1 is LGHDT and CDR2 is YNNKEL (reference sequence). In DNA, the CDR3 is TGTGCCAGCAGCCAAGAATGGCTAGCGGGGGCCACCTCCTACGAGCAGTACTTC. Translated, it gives CASSQEWLAGATSYEQYF.

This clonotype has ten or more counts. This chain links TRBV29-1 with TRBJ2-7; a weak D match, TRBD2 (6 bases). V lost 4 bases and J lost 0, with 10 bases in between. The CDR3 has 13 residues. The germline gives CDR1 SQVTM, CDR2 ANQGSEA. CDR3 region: CSVGPGSSYEQYF. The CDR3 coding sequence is TGCAGCGTTGGCCCCGGGAGCTCCTACGAGCAGTACTTC.

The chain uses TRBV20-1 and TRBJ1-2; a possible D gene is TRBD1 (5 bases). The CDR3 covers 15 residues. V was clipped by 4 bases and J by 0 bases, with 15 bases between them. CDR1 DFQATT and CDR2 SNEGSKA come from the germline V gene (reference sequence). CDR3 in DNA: TGCAGTGCTAACCTCGGCGGGACGGCTAACTATGGCTACACCTTC. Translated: CSANLGGTANYGYTF.

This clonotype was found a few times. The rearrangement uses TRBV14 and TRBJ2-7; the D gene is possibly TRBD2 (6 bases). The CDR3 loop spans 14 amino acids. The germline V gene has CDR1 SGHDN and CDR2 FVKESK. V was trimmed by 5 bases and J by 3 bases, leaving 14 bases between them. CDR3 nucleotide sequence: TGTGCCAGCAGCGTTGGAGGGGCTGGCTACGAGCAGTACTTC. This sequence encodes CASSVGGAGYEQYF.

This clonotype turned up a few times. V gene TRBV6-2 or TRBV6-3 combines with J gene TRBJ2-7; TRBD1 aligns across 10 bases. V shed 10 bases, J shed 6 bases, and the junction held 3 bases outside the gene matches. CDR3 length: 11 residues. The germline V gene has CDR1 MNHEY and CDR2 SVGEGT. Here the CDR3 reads CATGQGGEQYF. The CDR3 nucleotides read TGTGCCACCGGACAGGGGGGCGAGCAGTACTTC.

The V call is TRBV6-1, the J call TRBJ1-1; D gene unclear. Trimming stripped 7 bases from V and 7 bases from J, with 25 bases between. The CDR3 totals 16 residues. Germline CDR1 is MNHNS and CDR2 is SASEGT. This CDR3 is CASTDPSLGFRNEAFF. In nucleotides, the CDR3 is TGTGCCAGCACCGACCCCTCGTTAGGGTTCAGGAATGAAGCTTTCTTT.